Shown below are 2 T cell receptor beta chains from a single sample sequenced in a study of CD8 T cells in Susac syndrome. With random hexamers, reverse transcription was performed on about 0.5 to 1 ug of RNA. TCRdb reanalysed the immunoSEQ multiplex PCR reads using MiXCR and keeps one entry per CDR3 protein. The table has about 210,000 distinct CDR3 sequences, 93% seen once. The specimen sequenced was CD4+ T cells from PBMCs. These receptor sequences come from a human donor in good health.

The J gene is TRBJ1-5, the V gene TRBV20-1; D gene ambiguous. This CDR3 has 14 residues. Germline V gives CDR1 DFQATT, CDR2 SNEGSKA (reference sequence). V was trimmed by 3 bases and J by 0 bases, leaving 9 bases between them. The CDR3 nucleotides read TGCAGTGCTAGGGGCCGGTATAGCAATCAGCCCCAGCATTTT. This translates into CSARGRYSNQPQHF.

The rearrangement links TRBV28 to TRBJ1-2, with D unclear. Trimming removed 3 bases from V and 3 bases from J, with 5 bases in between. The CDR3 loop spans 12 amino acids. Germline lookup yields CDR1 MDHEN and CDR2 SYDVKM. Here the CDR3 reads CASSLNDYGYTF. In nucleotides, the CDR3 is TGTGCCAGCAGTTTGAACGACTATGGCTACACCTTC.